Listed below are T cell receptor beta chains from one sample, sequenced in a study of OX40 agonist ivuxolimab in advanced cancers. Here immunoSEQ multiplex PCR was the method, and the copy in TCRdb shows in-frame clones only, minus some. The sample contains 55,000 to 70,000 clones, roughly four fifths of which appear only once. The sequences come from CD4+ or CD8+ T cells sorted from blood, collected in a trial of the OX40 agonist ivuxolimab. The receptors were sampled from an adult with an advanced solid tumor such as melanoma, head and neck, liver or kidney cancer. Both conserved end residues are part of each CDR3. D genes are given only for firm matches. The listing skips clone size in some rows; elsewhere it reads once, few, many or a size class.

>TRBJ2-3|NA|TRBV7-9|NA
CASSSLGRAGDTQYF
TGTGCCAGCAGCTCACTGGGCAGGGCAGGTGATACGCAGTATTTT
>TRBJ2-3|NA|TRBV2|NA
CASSDPEDTQYF
TGTGCCAGCAGTGACCCCGAAGATACGCAGTATTTT
>TRBJ1-3|NA|TRBV6-1|NA
CASRSDPQEHTIYF
TGTGCCAGCAGATCGGACCCACAGGAACACACCATATATTTT
>TRBJ1-4|NA|TRBV4-2|NA
CASSRQTRGSNEKLFF
TGTGCCAGCAGCCGCCAAACGCGGGGGTCAAATGAAAAACTGTTTTTT
>TRBJ1-2|TRBD1|TRBV7-2|NA
CASSLDRGAPSGYTF
TGTGCCAGCAGCCTGGACAGGGGAGCTCCTAGTGGCTACACCTTC
>TRBJ2-7|TRBD1|TRBV5-1|NA
CASSSKPTGQGAFEQYF
TGCGCCAGCAGCTCTAAGCCTACGGGACAGGGGGCGTTCGAGCAGTACTTC
>TRBJ2-3|NA|TRBV5-1|NA
CASSLEDTQYF
TGCGCCAGCAGCTTGGAAGATACGCAGTATTTT
>TRBJ1-1|NA|TRBV19|NA
CASSIDLGGWNTEAFF
TGTGCCAGTAGTATAGATCTCGGCGGATGGAACACTGAAGCTTTCTTT
>TRBJ2-5|NA|TRBV30|NA
CAWSEGTTKSQETQYF
TGTGCCTGGAGTGAGGGGACGACTAAAAGCCAAGAGACCCAGTACTTC
>TRBJ1-5|TRBD1|TRBV27|NA
CASRSGQGASQPQHF
TGTGCCAGCAGGTCTGGACAGGGGGCAAGTCAGCCCCAGCATTTT
>TRBJ2-1|TRBD2|TRBV28|NA
CASSTSTRVVAGDYNEQFF
TGTGCCAGCAGTACATCGACCCGGGTGGTAGCGGGGGACTACAATGAGCAGTTCTTC
>TRBJ1-2|TRBD1|TRBV7-2|few
CASSLGQGYGYTF
TGTGCCAGCAGCTTGGGACAGGGCTATGGCTACACCTTC
>TRBJ2-7|NA|TRBV27|NA
CASSLRGRAYEQYF
TGTGCCAGCAGCTTGCGAGGCAGGGCCTACGAGCAGTACTTC
>TRBJ2-7|NA|TRBV5-1|NA
CASSLSRSYYEQYF
TGCGCCAGCAGCTTGTCCAGGAGTTACTACGAGCAGTACTTC
>TRBJ2-7|NA|TRBV5-1|NA
CASSQNPTGSYEQYF
TGCGCCAGCAGCCAGAACCCGACAGGTTCCTACGAGCAGTACTTC
>TRBJ2-7|NA|TRBV6-5|NA
CASRTGRWGSYEQYF
TGTGCCAGCAGAACTGGACGGTGGGGGTCCTACGAGCAGTACTTC
>TRBJ2-4|NA|TRBV4-2|once
CASSQEQRMDIQYF
TGTGCCAGCAGCCAAGAACAGCGGATGGACATTCAGTACTTC
>TRBJ2-7|TRBD1|TRBV11-2|NA
CASRRQGYEQYF
TGTGCCAGCAGGCGACAGGGGTACGAGCAGTACTTC
>TRBJ2-3|TRBD2|TRBV7-2|NA
CASSLELSRGGVADTQYF
TGTGCCAGCAGCTTAGAATTATCGCGGGGGGGCGTGGCAGATACGCAGTATTTT
>TRBJ2-7|NA|TRBV10-2|NA
CASRGTRYEQYF
TGCGCCAGCAGGGGGACCCGCTACGAGCAGTACTTC
>TRBJ2-1|TRBD2|TRBV10-3|NA
CAISEPGLADNEQFF
TGTGCCATCAGCGAACCGGGACTAGCCGACAATGAGCAGTTCTTC
>TRBJ2-2|TRBD2|TRBV19|NA
CASSPFAGATGELFF
TGTGCCAGTAGTCCTTTCGCGGGAGCCACCGGGGAGCTGTTTTTT
>TRBJ1-1|NA|TRBV21-1|NA
CASPTGLTMNTEAFF
TGTGCCAGCCCCACTGGGTTAACGATGAACACTGAAGCTTTCTTT
>TRBJ2-1|NA|TRBV7-7|NA
CASSLAGPPNEQFF
TGTGCCAGCAGCTTAGCGGGTCCCCCCAATGAGCAGTTCTTC
>TRBJ2-1|NA|TRBV29-1|NA
CSVDRFDEQFF
TGCAGCGTTGACAGGTTCGATGAGCAGTTCTTC
>TRBJ2-1|TRBD2|TRBV30|NA
CTWKTARGGAEFF
TGTACCTGGAAAACGGCACGCGGGGGGGCAGAGTTCTTC
>TRBJ2-7|NA|TRBV5-1|NA
CASSRGYEQYF
TGCGCCAGCAGCAGGGGGTACGAGCAGTACTTC
>TRBJ1-1|NA|TRBV7-2|NA
CASSLVAGYGAFF
TGTGCCAGCAGCTTAGTGGCAGGGTATGGAGCTTTCTTT
>TRBJ2-3|TRBD2|TRBV7-6|NA
CASSLVVSSGIQTDTQYF
TGTGCCAGCAGCTTAGTTGTGTCTAGCGGGATTCAGACAGATACGCAGTATTTT
>TRBJ1-4|NA|TRBV28|NA
CASFDSSSNEKLFF
TGTGCCAGCTTTGACAGTTCCTCAAATGAAAAACTGTTTTTT
>TRBJ2-3|NA|TRBV5-1|many
CASSPQQGMVTDTQYF
TGCGCCAGCAGCCCACAACAGGGAATGGTAACAGATACGCAGTATTTT
>TRBJ1-2|TRBD1|TRBV28|NA
CASSFQGAQYIGYTF
TGTGCCAGCAGTTTTCAGGGGGCGCAATATATTGGCTACACCTTC
>TRBJ2-2|NA|TRBV28|NA
CASSKLGRRTGELFF
TGTGCCAGCAGCAAACTTGGACGACGCACCGGGGAGCTGTTTTTT
>TRBJ1-1|TRBD1|TRBV19|few
CASSRRGLTEAFF
TGTGCCAGTAGTCGGAGGGGGCTGACTGAAGCTTTCTTT
>TRBJ2-3|NA|TRBV28|NA
CASSSPGGPATDTQYF
TGTGCCAGCAGTTCGCCCGGGGGTCCCGCCACAGATACGCAGTATTTT